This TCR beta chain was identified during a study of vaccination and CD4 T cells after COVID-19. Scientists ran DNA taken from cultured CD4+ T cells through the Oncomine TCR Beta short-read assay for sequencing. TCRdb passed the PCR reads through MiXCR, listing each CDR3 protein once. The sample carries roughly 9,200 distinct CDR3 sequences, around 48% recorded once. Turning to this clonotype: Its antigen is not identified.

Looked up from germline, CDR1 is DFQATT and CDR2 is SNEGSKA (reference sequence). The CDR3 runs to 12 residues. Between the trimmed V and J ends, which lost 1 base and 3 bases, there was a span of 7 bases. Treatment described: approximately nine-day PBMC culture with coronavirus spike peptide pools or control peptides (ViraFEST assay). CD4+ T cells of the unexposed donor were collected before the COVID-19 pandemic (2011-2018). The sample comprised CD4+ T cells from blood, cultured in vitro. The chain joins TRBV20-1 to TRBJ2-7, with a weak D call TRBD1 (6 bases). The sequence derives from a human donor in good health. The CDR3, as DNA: TGCAGTGCTAGAGTGACAGGCTACGAGCAGTACTTC. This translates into CSARVTGYEQYF.